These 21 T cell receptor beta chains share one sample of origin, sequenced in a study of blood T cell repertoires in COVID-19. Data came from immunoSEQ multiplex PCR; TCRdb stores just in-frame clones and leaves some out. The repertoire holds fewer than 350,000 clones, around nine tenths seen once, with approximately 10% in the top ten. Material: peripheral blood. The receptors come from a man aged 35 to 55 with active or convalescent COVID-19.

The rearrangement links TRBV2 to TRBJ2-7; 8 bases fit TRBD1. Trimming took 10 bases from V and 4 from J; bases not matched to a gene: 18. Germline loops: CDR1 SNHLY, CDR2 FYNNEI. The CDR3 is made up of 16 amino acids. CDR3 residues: CATYGPGRGQSYEQYF. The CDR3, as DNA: TGTGCCACCTACGGACCAGGCAGGGGGCAATCGTACGAGCAGTACTTC. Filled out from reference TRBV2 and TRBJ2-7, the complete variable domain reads EPEVTQTPSHQVTQMGQEVILRCVPISNHLYFYWYRQILGQKVEFLVSFYNNEISEKSEIFDDQFSVERPDGSNFTLKIRSTKLEDSAMYFCATYGPGRGQSYEQYFGPGTRLTVT.

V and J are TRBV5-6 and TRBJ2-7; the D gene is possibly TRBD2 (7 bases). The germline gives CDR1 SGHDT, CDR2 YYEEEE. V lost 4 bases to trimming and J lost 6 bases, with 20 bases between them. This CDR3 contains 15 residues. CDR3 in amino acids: CASSPLELRGAEQYF. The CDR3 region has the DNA TGTGCCAGCAGCCCTTTAGAACTCCGGGGGGCCGAGCAGTACTTC.

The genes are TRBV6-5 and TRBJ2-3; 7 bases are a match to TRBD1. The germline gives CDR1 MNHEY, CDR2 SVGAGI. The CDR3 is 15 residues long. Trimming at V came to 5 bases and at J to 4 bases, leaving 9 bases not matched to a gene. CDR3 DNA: TGTGCCAGCAGTCCAGGGGGAGCAACTCCAGATACGCAGTATTTT. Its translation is CASSPGGATPDTQYF.

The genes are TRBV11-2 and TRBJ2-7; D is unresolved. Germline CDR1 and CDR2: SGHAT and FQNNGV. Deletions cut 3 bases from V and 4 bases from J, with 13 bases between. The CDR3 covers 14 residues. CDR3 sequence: CASSFSQANYEQYF. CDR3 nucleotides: TGTGCCAGCAGCTTCTCGCAGGCTAATTACGAGCAGTACTTC.

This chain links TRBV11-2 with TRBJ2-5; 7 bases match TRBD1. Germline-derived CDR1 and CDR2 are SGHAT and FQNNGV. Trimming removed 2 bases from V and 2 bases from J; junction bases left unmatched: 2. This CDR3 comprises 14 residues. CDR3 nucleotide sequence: TGTGCCAGCAGCTTATGGGGACAGCAAGAGACCCAGTACTTC. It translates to CASSLWGQQETQYF.

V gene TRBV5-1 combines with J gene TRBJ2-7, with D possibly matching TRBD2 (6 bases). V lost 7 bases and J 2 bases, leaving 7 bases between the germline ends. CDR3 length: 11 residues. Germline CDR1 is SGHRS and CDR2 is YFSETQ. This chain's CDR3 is CASRGTYEQYF. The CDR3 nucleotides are TGCGCCAGCCGGGGGACCTACGAGCAGTACTTC.

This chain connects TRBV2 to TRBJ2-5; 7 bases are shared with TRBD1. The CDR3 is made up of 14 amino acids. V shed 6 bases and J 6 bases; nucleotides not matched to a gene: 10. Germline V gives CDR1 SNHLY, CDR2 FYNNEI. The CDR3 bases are TGTGCCAGCAGCGCCGAGACAGGGTTGAAGACCCAGTACTTC. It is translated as CASSAETGLKTQYF. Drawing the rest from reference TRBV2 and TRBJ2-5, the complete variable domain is EPEVTQTPSHQVTQMGQEVILRCVPISNHLYFYWYRQILGQKVEFLVSFYNNEISEKSEIFDDQFSVERPDGSNFTLKIRSTKLEDSAMYFCASSAETGLKTQYFGPGTRLLVL.

For the CDR3, the DNA is TGTGCCAGCAGCAGGACACCGACCTACAATGAGCAGTTCTTC. This encodes CASSRTPTYNEQFF. V gene TRBV27 combines with J gene TRBJ2-1; the D gene is possibly TRBD1 (5 bases). CDR1 is MNHEY and CDR2 is SMNVEV in the germline V gene (reference sequence). This CDR3 region has 14 residues. The V and J ends lost 6 bases and 2 bases respectively, with 11 bases between them.

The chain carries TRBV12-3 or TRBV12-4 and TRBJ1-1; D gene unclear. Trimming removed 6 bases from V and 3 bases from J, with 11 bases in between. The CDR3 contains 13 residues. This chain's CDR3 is CASSQWAHTEAFF. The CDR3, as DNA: TGTGCCAGCAGCCAGTGGGCCCACACTGAAGCTTTCTTT.

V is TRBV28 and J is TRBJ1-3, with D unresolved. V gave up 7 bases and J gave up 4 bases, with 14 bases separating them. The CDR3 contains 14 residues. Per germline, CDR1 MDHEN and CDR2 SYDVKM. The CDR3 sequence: CASITTGGGNTIYF. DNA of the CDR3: TGTGCCAGCATCACGACCGGCGGGGGAAACACCATATATTTT.

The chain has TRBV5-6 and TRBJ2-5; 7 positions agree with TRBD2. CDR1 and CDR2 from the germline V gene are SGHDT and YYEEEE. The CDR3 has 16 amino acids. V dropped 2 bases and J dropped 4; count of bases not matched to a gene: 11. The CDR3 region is CASSFYGLVGAETQYF. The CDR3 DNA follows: TGTGCCAGCAGCTTCTACGGACTAGTCGGGGCAGAGACCCAGTACTTC.

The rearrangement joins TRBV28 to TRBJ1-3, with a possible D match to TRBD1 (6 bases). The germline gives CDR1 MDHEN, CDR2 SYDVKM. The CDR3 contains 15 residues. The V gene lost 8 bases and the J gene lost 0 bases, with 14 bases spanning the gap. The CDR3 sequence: CASFLGGASGNTIYF. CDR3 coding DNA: TGTGCCAGCTTCCTTGGGGGCGCCTCTGGAAACACCATATATTTT.

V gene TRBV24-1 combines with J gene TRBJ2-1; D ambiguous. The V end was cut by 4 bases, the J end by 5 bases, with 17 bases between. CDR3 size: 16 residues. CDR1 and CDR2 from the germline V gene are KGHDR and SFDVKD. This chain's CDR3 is CATSEAIQWVNNEQFF. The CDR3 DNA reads TGTGCCACCAGTGAAGCTATACAGTGGGTGAACAATGAGCAGTTCTTC.

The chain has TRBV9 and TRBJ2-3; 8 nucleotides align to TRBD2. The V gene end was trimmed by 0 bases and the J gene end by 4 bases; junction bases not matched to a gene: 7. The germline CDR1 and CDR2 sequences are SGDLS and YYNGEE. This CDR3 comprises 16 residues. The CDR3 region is CASSVGVAGSADTQYF. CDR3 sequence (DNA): TGTGCCAGCAGCGTAGGAGTAGCGGGATCGGCAGATACGCAGTATTTT.

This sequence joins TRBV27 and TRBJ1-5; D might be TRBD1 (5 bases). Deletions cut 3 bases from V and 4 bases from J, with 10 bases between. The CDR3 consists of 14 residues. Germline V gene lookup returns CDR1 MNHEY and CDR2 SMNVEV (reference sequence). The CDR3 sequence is CASSFSGGNQPQHF. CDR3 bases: TGTGCCAGCAGTTTCTCCGGGGGTAATCAGCCCCAGCATTTT.

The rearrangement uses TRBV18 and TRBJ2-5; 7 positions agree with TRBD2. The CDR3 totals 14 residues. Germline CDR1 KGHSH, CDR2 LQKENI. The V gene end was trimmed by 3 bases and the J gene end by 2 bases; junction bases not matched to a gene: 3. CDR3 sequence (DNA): TGTGCCAGCTCACCCGCAGCGGGGCAAGAGACCCAGTACTTC. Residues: CASSPAAGQETQYF.

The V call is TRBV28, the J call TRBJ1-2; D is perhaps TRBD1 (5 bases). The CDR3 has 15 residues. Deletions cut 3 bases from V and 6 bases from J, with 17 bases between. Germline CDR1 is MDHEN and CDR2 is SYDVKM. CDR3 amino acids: CASSFGRKGIDGYTF. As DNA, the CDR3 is TGTGCCAGCAGTTTCGGGCGGAAGGGGATTGATGGCTACACCTTC.

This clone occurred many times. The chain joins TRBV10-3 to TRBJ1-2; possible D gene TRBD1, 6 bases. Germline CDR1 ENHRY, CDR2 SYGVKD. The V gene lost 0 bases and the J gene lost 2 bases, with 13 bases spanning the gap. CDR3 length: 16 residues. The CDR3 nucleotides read TGTGCCATCAGTGAGTCTGGGGGTACAGGGAACTATGGCTACACCTTC. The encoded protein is CAISESGGTGNYGYTF.

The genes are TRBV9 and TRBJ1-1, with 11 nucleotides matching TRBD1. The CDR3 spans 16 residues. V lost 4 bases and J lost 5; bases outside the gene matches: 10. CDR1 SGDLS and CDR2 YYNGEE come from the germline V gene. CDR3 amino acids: CASSFIGTGGLTEAFF. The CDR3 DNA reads TGTGCCAGCAGCTTCATCGGGACAGGGGGTTTAACTGAAGCTTTCTTT.

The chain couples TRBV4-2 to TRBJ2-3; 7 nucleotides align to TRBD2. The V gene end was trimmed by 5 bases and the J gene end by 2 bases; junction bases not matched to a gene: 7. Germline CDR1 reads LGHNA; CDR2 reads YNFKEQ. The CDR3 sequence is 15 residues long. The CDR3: CASSALAANTDTQYF. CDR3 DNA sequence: TGTGCCAGCAGCGCTCTAGCGGCAAACACAGATACGCAGTATTTT.

CDR3 in DNA: TGTGCCAGCAGCCAAGCCGGGACTAGAGAAGACAATGAGCAGTTCTTC. Its translation is CASSQAGTREDNEQFF. The rearrangement links TRBV3-1 (or the pseudogene TRBV3-2) to TRBJ2-1; 8 nucleotides agree with TRBD2. J was trimmed by 5 bases and V by 1 base; bases with no gene match: 7. Germline CDR1 LGHDT, CDR2 YNNKEL (reference sequence). The CDR3 is 16 residues long.